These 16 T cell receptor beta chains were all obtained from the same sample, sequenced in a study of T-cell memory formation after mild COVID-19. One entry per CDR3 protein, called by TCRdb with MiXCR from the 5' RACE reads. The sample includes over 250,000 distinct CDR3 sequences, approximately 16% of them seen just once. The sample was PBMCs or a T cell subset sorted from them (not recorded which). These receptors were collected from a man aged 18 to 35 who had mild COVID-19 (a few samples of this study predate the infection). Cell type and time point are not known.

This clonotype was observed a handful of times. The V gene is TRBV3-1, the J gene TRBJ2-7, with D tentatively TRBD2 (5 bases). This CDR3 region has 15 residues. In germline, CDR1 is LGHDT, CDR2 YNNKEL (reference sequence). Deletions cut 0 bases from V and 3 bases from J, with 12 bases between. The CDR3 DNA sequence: TGTGCCAGCAGCCAAGATCGGAACGGACTCTACGAGCAGTACTTC. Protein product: CASSQDRNGLYEQYF.

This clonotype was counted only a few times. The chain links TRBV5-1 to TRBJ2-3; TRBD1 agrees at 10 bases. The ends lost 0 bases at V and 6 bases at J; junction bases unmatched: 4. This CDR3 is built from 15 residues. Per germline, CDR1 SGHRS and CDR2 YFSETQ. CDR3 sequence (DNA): TGCGCCAGCAGCTTGGGGGACAGGGGTTACGATACGCAGTATTTT. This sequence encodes CASSLGDRGYDTQYF.

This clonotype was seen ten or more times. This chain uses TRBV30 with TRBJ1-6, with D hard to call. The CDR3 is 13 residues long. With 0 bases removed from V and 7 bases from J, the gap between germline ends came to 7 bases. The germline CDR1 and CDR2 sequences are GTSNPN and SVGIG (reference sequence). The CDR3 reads CAWSVYENSPLHF. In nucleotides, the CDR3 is TGTGCCTGGAGTGTATACGAGAATTCACCCCTCCACTTT.

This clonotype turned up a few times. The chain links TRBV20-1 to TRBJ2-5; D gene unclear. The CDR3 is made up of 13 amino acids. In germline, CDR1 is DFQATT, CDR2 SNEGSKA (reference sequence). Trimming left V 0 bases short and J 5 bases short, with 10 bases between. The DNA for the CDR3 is TGCAGTGCTAGAGAGGCGGCCCGGGAGACCCAGTACTTC. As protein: CSAREAARETQYF.

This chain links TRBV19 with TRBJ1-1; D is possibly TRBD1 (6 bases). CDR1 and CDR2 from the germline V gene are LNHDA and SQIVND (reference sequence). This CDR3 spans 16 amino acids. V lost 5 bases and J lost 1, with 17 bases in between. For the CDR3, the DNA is TGTGCCAGTAGTTCACAGGGCCATTCACCGAACACTGAAGCTTTCTTT. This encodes CASSSQGHSPNTEAFF.

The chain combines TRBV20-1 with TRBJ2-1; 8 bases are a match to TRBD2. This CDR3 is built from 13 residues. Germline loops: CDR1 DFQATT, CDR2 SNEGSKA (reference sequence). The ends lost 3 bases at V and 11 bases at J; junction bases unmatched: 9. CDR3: CSASGGGTSKQFF. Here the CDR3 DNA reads TGCAGTGCTAGCGGGGGGGGAACCTCAAAGCAGTTCTTC.

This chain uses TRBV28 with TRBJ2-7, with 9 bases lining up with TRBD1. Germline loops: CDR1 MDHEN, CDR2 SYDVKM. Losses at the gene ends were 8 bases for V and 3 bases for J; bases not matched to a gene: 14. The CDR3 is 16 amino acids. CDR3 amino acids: CASDSRPGQGRYEQYF. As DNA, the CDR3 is TGTGCCAGCGACTCCCGACCGGGACAGGGACGCTACGAGCAGTACTTC.

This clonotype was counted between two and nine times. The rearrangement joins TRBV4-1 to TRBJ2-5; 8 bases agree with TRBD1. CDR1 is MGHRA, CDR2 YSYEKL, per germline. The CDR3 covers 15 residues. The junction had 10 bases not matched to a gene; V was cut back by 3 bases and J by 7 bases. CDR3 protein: CASSHPGTGGGTQYF. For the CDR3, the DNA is TGCGCCAGCAGCCACCCCGGGACAGGAGGGGGGACCCAGTACTTC.

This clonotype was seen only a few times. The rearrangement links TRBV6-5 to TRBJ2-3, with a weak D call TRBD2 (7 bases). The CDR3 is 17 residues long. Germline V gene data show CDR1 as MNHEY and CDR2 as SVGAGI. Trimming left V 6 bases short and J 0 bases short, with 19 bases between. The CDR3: CASRTLPGGGSTDTQYF. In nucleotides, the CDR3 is TGTGCCAGCAGGACCCTACCTGGGGGGGGCAGCACAGATACGCAGTATTTT.

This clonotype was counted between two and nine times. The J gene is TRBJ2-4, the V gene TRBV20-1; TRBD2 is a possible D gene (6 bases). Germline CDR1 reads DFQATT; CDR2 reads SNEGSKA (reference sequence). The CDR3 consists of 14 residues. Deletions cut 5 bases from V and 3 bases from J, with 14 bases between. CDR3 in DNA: TGCAGTGCTGGGCCAGCGGGTTTCAAAAACATTCAGTACTTC. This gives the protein CSAGPAGFKNIQYF.

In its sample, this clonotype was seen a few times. The CDR3 bases are TGTGCCAGCAGTCTGATCTACGAGCAGTACTTC. Translating gives CASSLIYEQYF. The V call is TRBV6-6, the J call TRBJ2-7; D gene unclear. The V end lost 5 bases, the J end lost 3 bases, and 5 bases lay between the germline ends. The CDR3 runs to 11 residues. Germline V gives CDR1 MNHNY, CDR2 SVGAGI (reference sequence).

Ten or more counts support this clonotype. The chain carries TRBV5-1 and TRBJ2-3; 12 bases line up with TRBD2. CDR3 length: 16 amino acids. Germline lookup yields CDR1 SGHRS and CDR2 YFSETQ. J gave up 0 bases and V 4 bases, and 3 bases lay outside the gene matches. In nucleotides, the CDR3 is TGCGCCAGCAGCAGAGGGACTAGCGGGAGCACAGATACGCAGTATTTT. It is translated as CASSRGTSGSTDTQYF. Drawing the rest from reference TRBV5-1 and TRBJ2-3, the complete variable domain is KAGVTQTPRYLIKTRGQQVTLSCSPISGHRSVSWYQQTPGQGLQFLFEYFSETQRNKGNFPGRFSGRQFSNSRSEMNVSTLELGDSALYLCASSRGTSGSTDTQYFGPGTRLTVL.

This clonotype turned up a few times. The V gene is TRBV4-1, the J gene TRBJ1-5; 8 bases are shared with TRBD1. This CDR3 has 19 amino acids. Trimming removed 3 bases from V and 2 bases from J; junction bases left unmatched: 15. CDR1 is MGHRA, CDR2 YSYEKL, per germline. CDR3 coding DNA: TGCGCCAGCAGCCAGCTATACTTTGCAGGGGGCATGGGCAATCAGCCCCAGCATTTT. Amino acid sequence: CASSQLYFAGGMGNQPQHF.

Here the CDR3 reads CASSPRTGGLTDTQYF. The CDR3 DNA follows: TGCGCCAGCAGCCCTAGGACAGGGGGCCTCACAGATACGCAGTATTTT. The genes are TRBV4-1 and TRBJ2-3, with 11 bases matching TRBD1. Germline V gene sequence: CDR1 MGHRA, CDR2 YSYEKL. V dropped 4 bases and J dropped 2; count of bases not matched to a gene: 5. This CDR3 is 16 amino acids long.

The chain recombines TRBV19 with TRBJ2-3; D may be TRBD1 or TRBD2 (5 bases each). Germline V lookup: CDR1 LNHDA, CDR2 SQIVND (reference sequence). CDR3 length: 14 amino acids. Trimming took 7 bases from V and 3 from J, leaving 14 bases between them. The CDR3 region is CASTYRPGTDTQYF. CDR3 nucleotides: TGTGCCAGTACATACAGGCCGGGGACAGATACGCAGTATTTT.

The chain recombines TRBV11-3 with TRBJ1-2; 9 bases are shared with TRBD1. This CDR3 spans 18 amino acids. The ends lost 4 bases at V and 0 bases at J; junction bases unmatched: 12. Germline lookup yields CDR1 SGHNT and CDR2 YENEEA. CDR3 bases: TGTGCCAGCAGCTACTCCATCCGGACAGGGGAAACTAACTATGGCTACACCTTC. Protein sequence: CASSYSIRTGETNYGYTF.